This T cell receptor (beta chain) was sequenced during a study of blood T cell repertoires in COVID-19. Background on the study: Spain, Italy and the United States supplied samples that represented acute and convalescent COVID-19.

The germline CDR1 and CDR2 sequences are MGHRA and YSYEKL. The V gene end was trimmed by 4 bases and the J gene end by 0 bases; junction bases not matched to a gene: 9. CDR3 size: 17 residues. Method: immunoSEQ multiplex PCR; TCRdb's copy keeps in-frame clones and lacks some. This sample has roughly 180,000 clones, with 70% to 90% found just once. Study members were between roughly 18 and 90 years old and lived in around 24 US regions. Clinical history as reported by participants underpinned cohort assignment. V usage is TRBV4-1 and J usage is TRBJ2-3, with 8 bases fitting TRBD1. Sequenced input: PBMCs or T cells enriched from blood (not recorded which). The sequence was obtained from a woman aged 50 to 60 who had recovered from COVID-19. CDR3 sequence (DNA): TGCGCCAGCAGCCCGATACCGGGACAGGCAAGCACAGATACGCAGTATTTT. This translates into CASSPIPGQASTDTQYF.